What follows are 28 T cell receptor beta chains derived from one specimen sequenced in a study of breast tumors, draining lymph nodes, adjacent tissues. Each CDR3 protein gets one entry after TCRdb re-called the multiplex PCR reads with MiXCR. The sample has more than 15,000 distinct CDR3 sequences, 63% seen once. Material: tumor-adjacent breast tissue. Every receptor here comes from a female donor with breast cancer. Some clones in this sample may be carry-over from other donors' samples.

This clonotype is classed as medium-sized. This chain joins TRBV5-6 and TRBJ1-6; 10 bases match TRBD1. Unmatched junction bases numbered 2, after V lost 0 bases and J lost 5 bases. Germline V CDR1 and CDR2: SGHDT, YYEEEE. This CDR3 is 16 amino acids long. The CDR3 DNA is TGTGCCAGCAGCTTGGGGACAGGGGGAAATAATTCACCCCTCCACTTT. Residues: CASSLGTGGNNSPLHF.

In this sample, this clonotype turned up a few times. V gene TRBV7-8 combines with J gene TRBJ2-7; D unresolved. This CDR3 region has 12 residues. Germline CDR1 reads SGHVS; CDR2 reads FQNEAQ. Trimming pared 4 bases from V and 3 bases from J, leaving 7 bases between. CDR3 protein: CASSSHYYEQYF. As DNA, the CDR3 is TGTGCCAGCAGCTCCCATTACTACGAGCAGTACTTC.

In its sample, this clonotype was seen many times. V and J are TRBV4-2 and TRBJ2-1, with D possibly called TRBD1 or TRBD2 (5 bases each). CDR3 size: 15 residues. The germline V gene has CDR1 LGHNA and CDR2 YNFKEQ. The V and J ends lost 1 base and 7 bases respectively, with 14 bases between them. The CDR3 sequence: CASSQGGTQLNEQFF. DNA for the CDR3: TGTGCCAGCAGCCAAGGAGGGACCCAACTTAATGAGCAGTTCTTC.

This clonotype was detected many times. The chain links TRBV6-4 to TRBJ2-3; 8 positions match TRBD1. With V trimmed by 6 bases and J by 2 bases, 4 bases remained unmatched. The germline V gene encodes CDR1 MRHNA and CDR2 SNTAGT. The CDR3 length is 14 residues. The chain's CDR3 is CASRQGAPTDTQYF. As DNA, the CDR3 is TGTGCCAGCAGGCAGGGGGCGCCCACAGATACGCAGTATTTT.

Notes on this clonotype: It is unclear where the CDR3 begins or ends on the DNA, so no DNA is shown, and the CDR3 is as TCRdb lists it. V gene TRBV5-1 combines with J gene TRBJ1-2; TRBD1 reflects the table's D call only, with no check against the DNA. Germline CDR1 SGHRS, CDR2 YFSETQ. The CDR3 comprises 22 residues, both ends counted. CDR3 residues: CASSFYICSARELGTGGYGYTF.

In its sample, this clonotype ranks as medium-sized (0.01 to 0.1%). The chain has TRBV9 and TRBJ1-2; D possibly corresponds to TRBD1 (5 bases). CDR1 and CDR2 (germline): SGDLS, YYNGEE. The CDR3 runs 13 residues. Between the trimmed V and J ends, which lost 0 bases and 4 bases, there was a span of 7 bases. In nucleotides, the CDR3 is TGTGCCAGCAGCGTAGCAGGGATCTATGGCTACACCTTC. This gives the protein CASSVAGIYGYTF.

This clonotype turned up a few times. CDR3 DNA: TGTGCCAGCAGCTTTGGGACTAGCACAGATACGCAGTATTTT. Amino acid sequence: CASSFGTSTDTQYF. The chain employs TRBV7-3 and TRBJ2-3, with D possibly being TRBD2 (6 bases). This CDR3 contains 14 residues. Trimming pared 3 bases from V and 0 bases from J, leaving 7 bases between. CDR1 and CDR2 (germline): SGHTA, FQGTGA.

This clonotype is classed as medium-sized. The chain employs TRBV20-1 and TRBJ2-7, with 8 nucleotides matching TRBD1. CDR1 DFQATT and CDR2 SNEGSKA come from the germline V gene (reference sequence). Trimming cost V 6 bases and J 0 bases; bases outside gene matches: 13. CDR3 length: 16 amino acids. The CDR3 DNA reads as TGCAGTGCCCGAAACTCTAACAGGGGGGTCTCCTACGAGCAGTACTTC. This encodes CSARNSNRGVSYEQYF.

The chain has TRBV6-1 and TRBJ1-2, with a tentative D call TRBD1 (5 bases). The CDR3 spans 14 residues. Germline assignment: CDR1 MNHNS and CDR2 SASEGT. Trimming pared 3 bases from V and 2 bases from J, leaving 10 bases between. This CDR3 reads CASSDTGLNYGYTF. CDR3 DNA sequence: TGTGCCAGCAGTGACACGGGGCTGAACTATGGCTACACCTTC.

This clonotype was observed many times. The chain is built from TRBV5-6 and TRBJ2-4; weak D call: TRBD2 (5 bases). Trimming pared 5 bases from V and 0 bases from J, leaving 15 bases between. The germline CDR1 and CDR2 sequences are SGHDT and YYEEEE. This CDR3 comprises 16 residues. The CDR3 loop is CASSLEAAVAKNIQYF. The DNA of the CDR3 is TGTGCCAGCAGTCTGGAGGCAGCGGTAGCCAAAAACATTCAGTACTTC.

CDR3 nucleotides: TGTGCCTGGACTAGCGGGGGCACAGATACGCAGTATTTT. Translating it yields CAWTSGGTDTQYF. The J gene is TRBJ2-3, the V gene TRBV30; 9 bases agree with TRBD2. CDR3 length: 13 residues. CDR1 is GTSNPN, CDR2 SVGIG, per germline (reference sequence). Trimming cost V 4 bases and J 1 base; bases outside gene matches: 0.

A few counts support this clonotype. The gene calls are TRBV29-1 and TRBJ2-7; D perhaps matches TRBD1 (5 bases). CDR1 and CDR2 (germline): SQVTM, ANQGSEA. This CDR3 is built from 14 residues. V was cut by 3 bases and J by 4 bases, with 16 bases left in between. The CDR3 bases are TGCAGCGTTGAGGAAGGGGCCCAGCCTTACGAGCAGTACTTC. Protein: CSVEEGAQPYEQYF.

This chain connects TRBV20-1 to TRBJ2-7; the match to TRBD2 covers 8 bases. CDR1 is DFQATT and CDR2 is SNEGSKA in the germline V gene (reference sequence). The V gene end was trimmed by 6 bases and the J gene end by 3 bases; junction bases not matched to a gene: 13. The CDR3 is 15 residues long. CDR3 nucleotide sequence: TGCAGTGCGCCAAATCGGGAGGGACAAAACTACGAGCAGTACTTC. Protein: CSAPNREGQNYEQYF.

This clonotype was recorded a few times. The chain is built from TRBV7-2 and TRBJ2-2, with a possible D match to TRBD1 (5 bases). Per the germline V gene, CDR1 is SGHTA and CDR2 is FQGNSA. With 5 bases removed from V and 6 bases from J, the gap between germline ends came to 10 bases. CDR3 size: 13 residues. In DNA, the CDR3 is TGTGCCAGCAGCCGGACAAACCCCGGGGAGCTGTTTTTT. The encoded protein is CASSRTNPGELFF.

The CDR3 DNA reads as TGTGCCAGCAGTCCCGGAATCAGGGGCTACACCTTC. Its protein is CASSPGIRGYTF. J is TRBJ1-2 and V is TRBV6-2 or TRBV6-3; no firm D call. The CDR3 runs to 12 residues. CDR1 and CDR2 from the germline V gene are MNHEY and SVGEGT. V was pared by 5 bases and J by 8 bases, with 12 bases between.

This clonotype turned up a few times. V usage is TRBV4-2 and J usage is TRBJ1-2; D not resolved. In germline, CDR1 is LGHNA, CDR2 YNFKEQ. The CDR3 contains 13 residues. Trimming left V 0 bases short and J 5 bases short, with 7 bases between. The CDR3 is CASSQDRDYGYTF. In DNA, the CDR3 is TGTGCCAGCAGCCAAGATCGAGATTATGGCTACACCTTC.

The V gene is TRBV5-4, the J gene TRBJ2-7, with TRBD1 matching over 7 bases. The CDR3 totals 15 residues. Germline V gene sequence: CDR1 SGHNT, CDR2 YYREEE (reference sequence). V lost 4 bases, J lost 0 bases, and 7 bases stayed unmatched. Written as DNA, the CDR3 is TGTGCCAGCAGCCCGGGGACAGCGCTCTCCTACGAGCAGTACTTC. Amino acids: CASSPGTALSYEQYF.

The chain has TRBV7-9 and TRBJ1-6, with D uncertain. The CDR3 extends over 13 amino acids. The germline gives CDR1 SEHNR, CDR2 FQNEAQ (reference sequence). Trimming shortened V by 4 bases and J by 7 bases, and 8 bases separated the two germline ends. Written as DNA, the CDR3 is TGTGCCAGCAGCTCCTTGGAAAATTCACCCCTCCACTTT. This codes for CASSSLENSPLHF.

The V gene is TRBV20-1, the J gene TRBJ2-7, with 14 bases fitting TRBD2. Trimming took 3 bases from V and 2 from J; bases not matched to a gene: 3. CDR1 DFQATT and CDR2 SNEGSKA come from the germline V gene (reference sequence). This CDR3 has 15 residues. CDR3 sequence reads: CSARGGLAGAYEQYF. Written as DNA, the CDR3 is TGCAGTGCTAGGGGGGGACTAGCGGGGGCCTACGAGCAGTACTTC.

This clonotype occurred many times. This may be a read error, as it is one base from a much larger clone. The CDR3 loop reads CSAADHTDTPYF. CDR3 DNA: TGCAGTGCCGCGGACCACACAGATACGCCGTATTTT. V and J are TRBV20-1 and TRBJ2-3, with D hard to call. The CDR3 totals 12 residues. Germline values: CDR1 DFQATT, CDR2 SNEGSKA (reference sequence).

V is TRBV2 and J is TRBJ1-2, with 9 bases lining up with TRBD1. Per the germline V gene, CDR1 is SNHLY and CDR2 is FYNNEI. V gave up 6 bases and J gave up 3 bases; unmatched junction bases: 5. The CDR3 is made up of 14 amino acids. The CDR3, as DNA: TGTGCCAGCAGCCCGGACAGGGGTGACTATGGCTACACCTTC. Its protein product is CASSPDRGDYGYTF.

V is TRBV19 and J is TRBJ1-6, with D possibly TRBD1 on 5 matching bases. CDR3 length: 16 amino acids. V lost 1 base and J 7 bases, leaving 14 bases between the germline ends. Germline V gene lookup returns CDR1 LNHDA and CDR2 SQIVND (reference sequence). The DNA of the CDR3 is TGTGCCAGTAGTATAGCCCGCACAGGAGCCAATTCACCCCTCCACTTT. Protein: CASSIARTGANSPLHF.

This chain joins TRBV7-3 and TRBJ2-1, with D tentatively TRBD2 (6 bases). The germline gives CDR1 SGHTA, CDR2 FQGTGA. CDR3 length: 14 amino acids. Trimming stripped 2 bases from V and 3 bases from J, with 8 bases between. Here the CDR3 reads CASSLWGDYNEQFF. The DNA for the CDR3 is TGTGCCAGCAGCTTATGGGGGGACTACAATGAGCAGTTCTTC. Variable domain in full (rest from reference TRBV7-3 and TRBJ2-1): GAGVSQTPSNKVTEKGKYVELRCDPISGHTALYWYRQSLGQGPEFLIYFQGTGAADDSGLPNDRFFAVRPEGSVSTLKIQRTERGDSAVYLCASSLWGDYNEQFFGPGTRLTVL.

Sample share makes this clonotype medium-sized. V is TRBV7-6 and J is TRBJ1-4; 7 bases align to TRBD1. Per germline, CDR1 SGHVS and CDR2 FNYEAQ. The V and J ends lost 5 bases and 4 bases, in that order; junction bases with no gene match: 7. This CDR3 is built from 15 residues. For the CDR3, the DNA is TGTGCCAGCAGCGTTTCGGGACAGAATAATGAAAAACTGTTTTTT. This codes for CASSVSGQNNEKLFF.

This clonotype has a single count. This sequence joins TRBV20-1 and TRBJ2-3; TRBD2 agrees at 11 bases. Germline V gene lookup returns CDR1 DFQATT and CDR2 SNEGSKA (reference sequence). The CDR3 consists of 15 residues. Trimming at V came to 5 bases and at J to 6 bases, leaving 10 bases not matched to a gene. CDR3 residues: CSAGNSGGASDTQYF. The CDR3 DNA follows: TGCAGTGCTGGAAATAGCGGGGGGGCATCCGATACGCAGTATTTT.

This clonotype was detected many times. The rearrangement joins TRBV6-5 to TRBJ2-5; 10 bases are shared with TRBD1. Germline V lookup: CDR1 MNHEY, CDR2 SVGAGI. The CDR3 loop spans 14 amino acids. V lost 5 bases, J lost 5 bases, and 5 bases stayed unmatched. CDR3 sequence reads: CASSRQGAWETQYF. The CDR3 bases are TGTGCCAGCAGTCGACAGGGGGCCTGGGAGACCCAGTACTTC.

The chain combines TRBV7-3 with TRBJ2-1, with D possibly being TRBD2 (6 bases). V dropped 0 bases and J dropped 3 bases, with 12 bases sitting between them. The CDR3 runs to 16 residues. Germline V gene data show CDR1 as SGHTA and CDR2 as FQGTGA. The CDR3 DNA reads TGTGCCAGCAGCTTAACGTACAGCGGGCTCTACAATGAGCAGTTCTTC. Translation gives CASSLTYSGLYNEQFF.

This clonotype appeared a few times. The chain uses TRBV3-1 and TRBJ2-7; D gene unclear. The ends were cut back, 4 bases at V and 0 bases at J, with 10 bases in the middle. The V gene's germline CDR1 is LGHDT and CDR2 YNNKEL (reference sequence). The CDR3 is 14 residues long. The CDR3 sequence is CASSPGPSSYEQYF. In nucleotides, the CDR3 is TGTGCCAGCAGCCCAGGACCGAGCTCCTACGAGCAGTACTTC.